The 23 T cell receptor beta chains given below trace back to one sample, sequenced in a study of T cell repertoires in cytomegalovirus infection. Each CDR3 protein is one row after TCRdb ran MiXCR on the reads. The data contain approximately 500,000 distinct CDR3 sequences, roughly a third of them singletons. The antigens these receptors bind are not known. The sequencing here drew on cultured PBMCs, taken from culture after CMV antigen stimulation. Receptors originate from a human donor in good health (CMV status not recorded). Some clones in this sample may be carry-over from other donors' samples.

This chain uses TRBV10-3 with TRBJ2-7; D is tentatively TRBD1 or TRBD2 (7 bases each). V dropped 6 bases and J dropped 7 bases, with 19 bases sitting between them. This CDR3 comprises 14 residues. CDR1 is ENHRY, CDR2 SYGVKD, per germline. CDR3 sequence (DNA): TGTGCCATCAGGGGGGATGCAGGGGGGGGTGAGCAGTACTTC. This translates into CAIRGDAGGGEQYF.

This clonotype has just a few counts. The V call is TRBV4-1, the J call TRBJ2-3; D ambiguous. CDR1 is MGHRA and CDR2 is YSYEKL in the germline V gene. The CDR3 extends over 15 amino acids. Trimming left V 0 bases short and J 6 bases short, with 13 bases between. The CDR3 protein is CASSQDDPTVDTQYF. CDR3 coding DNA: TGCGCCAGCAGCCAAGATGATCCGACGGTGGATACGCAGTATTTT.

This clonotype was detected only a few times. CDR3 sequence (DNA): TGTGCCAGCAGCACTAGCGGGAGCTCCTACGAGCAGTACGTC. Its protein is CASSTSGSSYEQYV. The J gene is TRBJ2-7, the V gene TRBV7-8, with 11 positions matching TRBD2. From germline, CDR1 is SGHVS and CDR2 FQNEAQ. The J segment lost 0 bases and the V segment lost 5 bases, leaving 0 bases of the junction unmatched. The CDR3 runs to 14 residues.

The V and J genes are TRBV7-2 and TRBJ1-1, with D uncertain. The germline gives CDR1 SGHTA, CDR2 FQGNSA. Trimming pared 5 bases from V and 5 bases from J, leaving 12 bases between. This CDR3 region has 13 residues. The CDR3 DNA sequence: TGTGCCAGCAGCCGAGGGTCTAGTACTGAAGCTTTCTTT. It specifies CASSRGSSTEAFF.

V gene TRBV6-5 combines with J gene TRBJ2-3; 7 bases are a match to TRBD1. CDR3 size: 15 residues. The ends lost 0 bases at V and 0 bases at J; junction bases unmatched: 0. Germline CDR1 reads MNHEY; CDR2 reads SVGAGI. CDR3 protein: CASSYSGQSTDTQYF. The CDR3 nucleotides read TGTGCCAGCAGTTACTCGGGACAGAGCACAGATACGCAGTATTTT.

This clonotype was observed a handful of times. This chain joins TRBV11-2 and TRBJ1-1; D perhaps matches TRBD1 (6 bases). The CDR3 extends over 15 amino acids. With 8 bases removed from V and 4 bases from J, the gap between germline ends came to 20 bases. Germline V lookup: CDR1 SGHAT, CDR2 FQNNGV. CDR3 DNA sequence: TGTGCCAGCGCTTATAGCAGGGGTAGCGGCACTGAAGCTTTCTTT. Translated: CASAYSRGSGTEAFF.

The chain carries TRBV10-3 and TRBJ2-5; no clear D gene. CDR1 and CDR2 (germline): ENHRY, SYGVKD. This CDR3 contains 12 residues. Trimming took off 1 base at V and 3 bases at J, with 3 bases between the two ends. The CDR3 nucleotides are TGTGCCATCAGTGAGTGGGAAGAGACCCAGTACTTC. This codes for CAISEWEETQYF.

This clonotype was seen a few times. This rearrangement joins TRBV12-3 or TRBV12-4 to TRBJ2-1; maybe TRBD2 (6 bases). The CDR3 length is 17 residues. V was cut by 3 bases and J by 10 bases, with 25 bases left in between. CDR3 amino acids: CASSFRGGGTVPREQFF. The CDR3 coding sequence is TGTGCCAGCAGTTTTCGTGGAGGCGGGACCGTCCCGAGGGAGCAGTTCTTC.

This clonotype occurred a few times. As DNA, the CDR3 is TGTGCCAGCAGCTTAGATTGGGGGCCCCAGCATTTT. Its protein product is CASSLDWGPQHF. This chain uses TRBV7-2 with TRBJ1-5; D is ambiguous. The germline gives CDR1 SGHTA, CDR2 FQGNSA. The germline V and J ends were trimmed by 1 base and 9 bases, with 7 bases remaining between them. The CDR3 sequence is 12 residues long.

The chain links TRBV6-2 or TRBV6-3 to TRBJ2-6; 8 positions agree with TRBD1. The length of the CDR3 is 16 residues. In germline, CDR1 is MNHEY, CDR2 SVGEGT. V lost 8 bases and J lost 2; bases outside the gene matches: 8. Here the CDR3 reads CASAETGAPGANVLTF. The CDR3, as DNA: TGTGCCAGCGCCGAGACAGGGGCCCCTGGGGCCAACGTCCTGACTTTC.

This clonotype was observed a few times. V gene TRBV5-6 combines with J gene TRBJ2-5; D is unclear. Germline CDR1 SGHDT, CDR2 YYEEEE. V gave up 1 base and J gave up 4 bases, with 23 bases separating them. The CDR3 contains 18 residues. This chain's CDR3 is CASSLWQPVARIPETQYF. The CDR3 coding sequence is TGTGCCAGCAGCTTGTGGCAGCCCGTCGCTCGGATCCCAGAGACCCAGTACTTC.

The chain couples TRBV4-1 to TRBJ1-2, with D possibly matching TRBD1 (5 bases). Looked up from germline, CDR1 is MGHRA and CDR2 is YSYEKL. CDR3 size: 15 residues. Between the trimmed V and J ends, which lost 1 base and 2 bases, there was a span of 11 bases. CDR3 bases: TGCGCCAGCAGCCAAGGACAGACGCTAAACTATGGCTACACCTTC. Protein: CASSQGQTLNYGYTF.

This clonotype was recorded a few times. V and J are TRBV10-3 and TRBJ1-2; D is uncertain. This CDR3 has 14 amino acids. Germline CDR1 reads ENHRY; CDR2 reads SYGVKD. V lost 4 bases to trimming and J lost 6 bases, with 15 bases between them. CDR3 bases: TGTGCCATCAGTGGAGTGGGGAGTGATCATGGCTACACCTTC. Protein product: CAISGVGSDHGYTF.

This clonotype was observed a few times. The rearrangement links TRBV12-5 to TRBJ2-1; TRBD1 aligns across 9 bases. Germline loops: CDR1 LGHNT, CDR2 FRNRAP. The J segment lost 16 bases and the V segment lost 0 bases, leaving 7 bases of the junction unmatched. The CDR3 totals 13 residues. CDR3 sequence: CASGLVRGDRAFF. CDR3 sequence (DNA): TGTGCTAGTGGTTTGGTACGCGGGGACAGGGCCTTCTTC.

The V and J genes are TRBV25-1 and TRBJ1-1; no firm D call. V lost 5 bases, J lost 7 bases, and 14 bases lay in between. Germline V CDR1 and CDR2: MGHDK, SYGVNS. This CDR3 is built from 13 residues. The chain's CDR3 is CASSLKHRGEAFF. CDR3 nucleotide sequence: TGTGCCAGCAGTTTAAAACACCGGGGTGAAGCTTTCTTT.

The chain has TRBV29-1 and TRBJ2-5; 9 bases align to TRBD2. V lost 7 bases and J lost 5; bases outside the gene matches: 14. CDR3 size: 15 residues. From germline, CDR1 is SQVTM and CDR2 ANQGSEA. CDR3 in amino acids: CSGRLAETPGETQYF. The CDR3 DNA reads as TGCAGCGGGAGACTAGCGGAGACTCCTGGGGAGACCCAGTACTTC.

This clonotype was found a few times. This rearrangement joins TRBV7-3 to TRBJ2-2; TRBD1 aligns across 12 bases. Germline V gene data show CDR1 as SGHTA and CDR2 as FQGTGA. The V and J ends lost 4 bases and 10 bases, in that order; junction bases with no gene match: 10. The CDR3 totals 16 residues. CDR3 protein: CASSSSAGQGAKELFF. The CDR3 coding sequence is TGTGCCAGCAGCTCCTCGGCGGGACAGGGGGCAAAGGAGCTGTTTTTT.

The chain uses TRBV15 and TRBJ2-2; D is undetermined. CDR3 length: 14 residues. Germline CDR1 LNHNV, CDR2 YYDKDF (reference sequence). Trimming stripped 0 bases from V and 3 bases from J, with 5 bases between. CDR3 loop: CATSREGDTGELFF. In nucleotides, the CDR3 is TGTGCCACCAGCAGAGAGGGCGACACCGGGGAGCTGTTTTTT.

This clonotype came up a few times. V is TRBV12-3 or TRBV12-4 and J is TRBJ2-3; TRBD1 matches at 9 bases. The CDR3 extends over 15 amino acids. With V trimmed by 2 bases and J by 4 bases, 4 bases remained unmatched. The chain's CDR3 is CASSLRGQGADTQYF. The CDR3 bases are TGTGCCAGCAGTTTAAGGGGACAGGGAGCAGATACGCAGTATTTT.

CDR3 residues: CASSYSRSRGGYTEAFF. DNA for the CDR3: TGTGCCAGCAGTTACTCCCGGAGCAGAGGAGGGTACACTGAAGCTTTCTTT. The V and J genes are TRBV6-2 or TRBV6-3 and TRBJ1-1; D is ambiguous. The germline CDR1 and CDR2 sequences are MNHEY and SVGEGT. This CDR3 spans 17 amino acids. Trimming removed 0 bases from V and 3 bases from J, with 17 bases in between.

This clonotype was detected ten times or more. This chain joins TRBV7-2 and TRBJ2-7; TRBD2 matches 11 bases. V shed 5 bases, J shed 7 bases, and the junction held 7 bases outside the gene matches. Germline V gene lookup returns CDR1 SGHTA and CDR2 FQGNSA. The length of the CDR3 is 14 residues. The CDR3 is CASSPQGLAEEQYF. CDR3 DNA sequence: TGTGCCAGCAGCCCACAGGGACTAGCGGAAGAGCAGTACTTC.

The sample holds a few counts of this clonotype. The gene calls are TRBV9 and TRBJ2-1; tentatively, D is TRBD2 (6 bases). Germline values: CDR1 SGDLS, CDR2 YYNGEE. The V end was cut by 6 bases, the J end by 4 bases, with 11 bases between. The CDR3 loop spans 13 amino acids. The CDR3 DNA sequence: TGTGCCAGCACTCGCGGGATATACAATGAGCAGTTCTTC. This gives the protein CASTRGIYNEQFF.

The chain joins TRBV12-5 to TRBJ2-5; 7 bases match TRBD2. This CDR3 is 15 amino acids long. The germline V gene encodes CDR1 LGHNT and CDR2 FRNRAP. The V and J ends lost 2 bases and 1 base, in that order; junction bases with no gene match: 4. DNA of the CDR3: TGTGCTAGTGGTTTGTGGCGGGGGACCCAAGAGACCCAGTACTTC. Protein sequence: CASGLWRGTQETQYF.